One and the same sample provided the 21 T cell receptor beta chains below, sequenced in a study of spatial heterogeneity in lung cancer. Time point of the sample: blood at routine non-recurrence follow-up after resection. Whole RNA was taken from tumor, nontumor lung or frozen PBMC; it was then sequenced unsorted. Using its own MiXCR run on the 5' RACE reads, TCRdb lists one record per CDR3 protein. This sample has about 47,000 distinct CDR3 sequences, with less than 9.5% found just once. Sequenced material: PBMCs, taken at follow-up. The receptors originated from a female donor with early-stage non-small cell lung cancer.

This clonotype has a count of ten or more. This chain connects TRBV5-1 to TRBJ1-1; 10 nucleotides line up with TRBD1. Trimming took 7 bases from V and 3 from J; bases not matched to a gene: 6. Germline V lookup: CDR1 SGHRS, CDR2 YFSETQ. This CDR3 is built from 14 residues. CDR3 residues: CASSRTGGDTEAFF. The CDR3 nucleotides are TGCGCCAGCTCTAGGACAGGGGGAGACACTGAAGCTTTCTTT.

This clonotype was detected a few times. This chain joins TRBV12-3 or TRBV12-4 and TRBJ2-5; D gene uncertain. CDR3 size: 15 residues. V was trimmed by 8 bases and J by 1 base, leaving 17 bases between them. CDR3 residues: CASFLNHAAQETQYF. The CDR3 DNA sequence: TGTGCCAGCTTTCTAAACCACGCGGCCCAAGAGACCCAGTACTTC.

The sample holds a few counts of this clonotype. J is TRBJ2-4 and V is TRBV12-3 or TRBV12-4; no clear D gene. Trimming took off 8 bases at V and 4 bases at J, with 12 bases between the two ends. The CDR3 length is 13 residues. This chain's CDR3 is CASGTSTKNIQYF. The CDR3 DNA reads TGTGCCAGCGGAACAAGTACTAAAAACATTCAGTACTTC.

Many counts were recorded for this clonotype. This rearrangement joins TRBV6-1 to TRBJ1-1; unclear D gene. The CDR3 runs 11 residues. V was pared by 8 bases and J by 1 base, with 5 bases between. The germline V gene encodes CDR1 MNHNS and CDR2 SASEGT. CDR3: CASEGNTEAFF. The CDR3 bases are TGTGCCAGCGAGGGGAACACTGAAGCTTTCTTT.

This clonotype was picked up many times. This chain uses TRBV7-9 with TRBJ2-3; no firm D call. The length of the CDR3 is 14 residues. From germline, CDR1 is SEHNR and CDR2 FQNEAQ (reference sequence). Deletions cut 0 bases from V and 2 bases from J, with 6 bases between. The CDR3 protein is CASSLAANTDTQYF. The CDR3 bases are TGTGCCAGCAGCTTAGCAGCAAACACAGATACGCAGTATTTT.

This clonotype was seen at least ten times. As DNA, the CDR3 is TGTGCCAGCAGCTTAGCGGGTGGCTACAATGAGCAGTTCTTC. It is translated as CASSLAGGYNEQFF. The chain is built from TRBV11-2 and TRBJ2-1; D gene ambiguous. Germline CDR1 reads SGHAT; CDR2 reads FQNNGV. There are 14 residues in the CDR3. The V gene lost 1 base and the J gene lost 3 bases, with 7 bases spanning the gap.

The CDR3 region is CSARGRLADTDTQYF. The CDR3 DNA reads TGCAGTGCTAGGGGTCGACTAGCGGACACAGATACGCAGTATTTT. This chain connects TRBV20-1 to TRBJ2-3; 9 positions agree with TRBD2. Looked up from germline, CDR1 is DFQATT and CDR2 is SNEGSKA (reference sequence). This CDR3 contains 15 residues. J gave up 2 bases and V 3 bases, and 6 bases lay outside the gene matches.

This clonotype occurred many times. The chain joins TRBV7-9 to TRBJ2-1, with a weak D call TRBD2 (5 bases). The CDR3 has 15 amino acids. Trimming removed 5 bases from V and 4 bases from J, with 15 bases in between. Germline loops: CDR1 SEHNR, CDR2 FQNEAQ (reference sequence). As DNA, the CDR3 is TGTGCCAGCAGCCGTGAGGGTCCGATGTACAATGAGCAGTTCTTC. This translates into CASSREGPMYNEQFF. Complete variable domain (other parts from reference TRBV7-9 and TRBJ2-1): DTGVSQNPRHKITKRGQNVTFRCDPISEHNRLYWYRQTLGQGPEFLTYFQNEAQLEKSRLLSDRFSAERPKGSFSTLEIQRTEQGDSAMYLCASSREGPMYNEQFFGPGTRLTVL.

This chain links TRBV5-1 with TRBJ2-3; TRBD2 is a possible D gene (6 bases). The CDR3 has 16 residues. Germline V gene data show CDR1 as SGHRS and CDR2 as YFSETQ. Trimming cost V 2 bases and J 4 bases, with 17 bases left between them. The CDR3 DNA sequence: TGCGCCAGCAGCTTCACATTGCGGGGAATTTCAGATACGCAGTATTTT. It encodes CASSFTLRGISDTQYF.

The genes are TRBV12-3 or TRBV12-4 and TRBJ1-2; TRBD1 agrees at 9 bases. This CDR3 region has 14 residues. V lost 5 bases, J lost 6 bases, and 7 bases stayed unmatched. This CDR3 is CASSPYRDRDGYTF. In DNA, the CDR3 is TGTGCCAGCAGTCCCTACAGGGACAGGGATGGCTACACCTTC.

This clonotype was seen repeatedly, ten times or more. The chain couples TRBV27 to TRBJ1-6; D remains ambiguous. CDR1 is MNHEY and CDR2 is SMNVEV in the germline V gene (reference sequence). Trimming took off 3 bases at V and 0 bases at J, with 12 bases between the two ends. CDR3 length: 17 residues. In nucleotides, the CDR3 is TGTGCCAGCAGTTTTCGACTGCCGAGCTCCTATAATTCACCCCTCCACTTT. Amino acids: CASSFRLPSSYNSPLHF.

This clonotype showed up just a few times. The rearrangement links TRBV29-1 to TRBJ2-7; the D gene could be TRBD1 or TRBD2 (5 bases each). This CDR3 has 11 residues. The germline V gene has CDR1 SQVTM and CDR2 ANQGSEA. V gave up 7 bases and J gave up 4 bases, with 11 bases separating them. The CDR3 nucleotides are TGCAGCGCCGGGACCCAATACGAGCAGTACTTC. As protein: CSAGTQYEQYF.

CDR3 protein: CSARDRGGWTYEQYF. In DNA, the CDR3 is TGCAGTGCTAGAGATAGGGGGGGCTGGACCTACGAGCAGTACTTC. V usage is TRBV20-1 and J usage is TRBJ2-7; possible D gene TRBD2, 7 bases. Germline CDR1 is DFQATT and CDR2 is SNEGSKA (reference sequence). V dropped 0 bases and J dropped 2 bases, with 14 bases sitting between them. This CDR3 is built from 15 residues.

Regarding this clonotype: This sequence may be a read error, since a much larger clone differs from it by one base. This chain connects TRBV2 to TRBJ1-2; D possibly corresponds to TRBD1 (5 bases). Germline V gene lookup returns CDR1 SNHLY and CDR2 FYNNEI. V was clipped by 11 bases and J by 6 bases, with 22 bases between them. This CDR3 has 14 amino acids. The CDR3 sequence: CACRNRLEVDGYTF. As DNA, the CDR3 is TGTGCCTGTAGAAACAGGCTAGAGGTTGATGGCTACACCTTC.

This clonotype occurred a few times. The chain couples TRBV20-1 to TRBJ2-5; the match to TRBD2 covers 8 bases. The CDR3 runs 13 residues. V lost 2 bases to trimming and J lost 1 base; unmatched junction nucleotides: 0. Germline values: CDR1 DFQATT, CDR2 SNEGSKA (reference sequence). The CDR3 protein is CSARTSGQETQYF. CDR3 nucleotides: TGCAGTGCTAGAACTAGCGGCCAAGAGACCCAGTACTTC.

This clonotype has a count of ten or more. The chain combines TRBV7-9 with TRBJ2-7; the D is unclear. The CDR3 runs 15 residues. The V and J ends lost 2 bases and 3 bases respectively, with 14 bases between them. CDR1 SEHNR and CDR2 FQNEAQ come from the germline V gene (reference sequence). The CDR3 sequence: CASSLRQVEDYEQYF. The CDR3 DNA is TGTGCCAGCAGCTTAAGGCAAGTCGAGGACTACGAGCAGTACTTC.

This clonotype has a count of ten or more. The chain couples TRBV21-1 to TRBJ2-6; the DNA was not compared with TRBD2, the D call given in the table. TRBV21-1 is annotated as a pseudogene. The CDR3 consists of 14 residues. The CDR3: CASVLECRANVLTF. The DNA for the CDR3 is TGTGCCAGCGTCCTGGAGTGCCGGGCCAACGTCCTGACTTTC.

This sequence joins TRBV24-1 and TRBJ1-3; 8 bases map to TRBD1. Germline lookup yields CDR1 KGHDR and CDR2 SFDVKD. V shed 4 bases and J 0 bases; nucleotides not matched to a gene: 1. The CDR3 extends over 15 amino acids. The CDR3 spells CATSDDRGSGNTIYF. DNA of the CDR3: TGTGCCACCAGTGACGACAGGGGCTCTGGAAACACCATATATTTT.

This clonotype has more than one count but fewer than ten. This chain uses TRBV6-1 with TRBJ1-1; no definite D call. V lost 6 bases, J lost 3 bases, and 11 bases lay in between. Germline lookup yields CDR1 MNHNS and CDR2 SASEGT. This CDR3 contains 13 residues. The CDR3 nucleotides read TGTGCCAGCAGGAATAGGGTCGACACTGAAGCTTTCTTT. The encoded protein is CASRNRVDTEAFF.

The table lists this clonotype with many counts. The CDR3 DNA reads TGCAGCGTTGGAGAGACTAACTACAATGAGCAGTTCTTC. Translated, it gives CSVGETNYNEQFF. The rearrangement joins TRBV29-1 to TRBJ2-1; D might be TRBD2 (5 bases). The germline V and J ends were trimmed by 4 bases and 3 bases, with 10 bases remaining between them. This CDR3 has 13 residues. CDR1 is SQVTM and CDR2 is ANQGSEA in the germline V gene.

This clonotype was recorded at least ten times. This chain uses TRBV6-5 with TRBJ2-7; 7 nucleotides match TRBD1. This CDR3 spans 14 amino acids. CDR1 is MNHEY and CDR2 is SVGAGI in the germline V gene. V shed 2 bases and J 9 bases; nucleotides not matched to a gene: 10. As DNA, the CDR3 is TGTGCCAGCAGTTACGGGACAGAAGACTCGGGGCAGTACTTC. Translating gives CASSYGTEDSGQYF.